The 9 T cell receptor beta chains below all came from one sample that was sequenced in a study of Tregs in tolerant kidney transplant recipients. Using immunoSEQ multiplex PCR, the repertoire was profiled, and TCRdb retains in-frame clones only, with some absent. This table holds tens of thousands of clones, 80% to 90% found once. Recipients received nonmyeloablative bone marrow transplants from related graft donors, with transient mixed chimerism. Sequenced material: CD4+ T cells from blood (PBMCs), taken 6 months after the transplant. These receptors were obtained from a human patient who received a combined kidney and bone marrow transplant. The T cells may partly be graft donor cells.

This clone was counted only a few times. As DNA, the CDR3 is TGCGCCAGCAGTCGCGGACTAGTCTACAATGAGCAGTTCTTC. Protein sequence: CASSRGLVYNEQFF. The chain recombines TRBV4-1 with TRBJ2-1; TRBD2 agrees at 7 bases. There are 14 residues in the CDR3. The germline CDR1 and CDR2 sequences are MGHRA and YSYEKL. Trimming at V came to 6 bases and at J to 3 bases, leaving 5 bases not matched to a gene.

This chain connects TRBV7-9 to TRBJ2-5; TRBD2 might be the D (6 bases). Germline CDR1 is SEHNR and CDR2 is FQNEAQ (reference sequence). V shed 3 bases and J shed 5 bases, with 13 bases lying between them. The CDR3 sequence is 14 residues long. The CDR3 nucleotides read TGTGCCAGCAGCTTGGAGTCGGGAGCGGAGACCCAGTACTTC. This codes for CASSLESGAETQYF.

This clone was observed once. The V call is TRBV19, the J call TRBJ2-1; 10 positions agree with TRBD2. The J segment lost 4 bases and the V segment lost 5 bases, leaving 11 bases of the junction unmatched. This CDR3 is 17 amino acids long. The germline gives CDR1 LNHDA, CDR2 SQIVND (reference sequence). The CDR3 DNA is TGTGCCAGTAGTTCGGCCGCTAGCGGGAGCCTTTACAATGAGCAGTTCTTC. It yields the protein CASSSAASGSLYNEQFF.

The genes are TRBV9 and TRBJ2-3, with TRBD2 matching 11 bases. Germline CDR1 is SGDLS and CDR2 is YYNGEE. Trimming removed 3 bases from V and 2 bases from J; junction bases left unmatched: 2. This CDR3 has 15 residues. CDR3 in amino acids: CASSASGRLTDTQYF. The CDR3 DNA is TGTGCCAGCAGCGCTAGCGGGAGGCTCACAGATACGCAGTATTTT.

The gene calls are TRBV7-7 and TRBJ2-7; 8 nucleotides agree with TRBD1. V was clipped by 5 bases and J by 1 base; unmatched bases: 4. From germline, CDR1 is SSHAT and CDR2 FNYEAQ (reference sequence). There are 14 residues in the CDR3. CDR3 sequence: CASSLDRVSYEQYF. CDR3 coding DNA: TGTGCCAGCAGCCTGGACAGGGTGTCCTACGAGCAGTACTTC. The full variable domain, its missing parts supplied by reference TRBV7-7 and TRBJ2-7, is GAGVSQSPRYKVTKRGQDVTLRCDPISSHATLYWYQQALGQGPEFLTYFNYEAQPDKSGLPSDRFSAERPEGSISTLTIQRTEQRDSAMYRCASSLDRVSYEQYFGPGTRLTVT.

The V call is TRBV7-9, the J call TRBJ2-2; D possibly corresponds to TRBD2 (5 bases). V was cut by 4 bases and J by 3 bases, with 15 bases left in between. Germline assignment: CDR1 SEHNR and CDR2 FQNEAQ (reference sequence). The CDR3 length is 16 residues. The CDR3 bases are TGTGCCAGCAGCTACCTCCCTCAGCGGTACACCGGGGAGCTGTTTTTT. Translation gives CASSYLPQRYTGELFF.

The chain has TRBV15 and TRBJ1-1; TRBD1 agrees at 10 bases. Germline trimming cut 0 bases from V and 10 bases from J; bases unmatched to any gene: 5. This CDR3 is 14 amino acids long. Germline CDR1 is LNHNV and CDR2 is YYDKDF (reference sequence). CDR3 residues: CATSRDMTGGAAFF. Here the CDR3 DNA reads TGTGCCACCAGCAGAGATATGACAGGGGGCGCAGCTTTCTTT.

The chain links TRBV20-1 to TRBJ1-2; D ambiguous. CDR1 and CDR2 from the germline V gene are DFQATT and SNEGSKA (reference sequence). This CDR3 spans 11 amino acids. CDR3 amino acids: CSARGNPGYTF. The CDR3 nucleotides are TGCAGCGCTCGGGGAAATCCTGGCTACACCTTC.

V usage is TRBV30 and J usage is TRBJ1-5, with 12 bases fitting TRBD1. The CDR3 length is 16 residues. Germline assignment: CDR1 GTSNPN and CDR2 SVGIG (reference sequence). The ends lost 0 bases at V and 8 bases at J; junction bases unmatched: 8. Written as DNA, the CDR3 is TGTGCCTGGAGTGTCCCGGGACAGGGGGCTGGGGAGCCCCAGCATTTT. Translated, it gives CAWSVPGQGAGEPQHF.